Below are 14 T cell receptor beta chains sequenced from a single sample in a study of Tregs in tolerant kidney transplant recipients (dated by TCRdb to about 2019). Library prep was done by the immunoSEQ multiplex PCR assay. TCRdb stores this immuneACCESS table with in-frame sequences only. Part of the clones is absent; in the studies checked, under half of the shortfall reflects unresolved V genes, and no reason is known for the rest. For this sample the table gives about 240,000 clones, of which 84% were detected only once. The ten largest clones add up to around 0.61% of the sample. Sequencing input: CD4+ T cells from blood. The source is a human donor in good health.

The genes are TRBV13 and TRBJ2-7; tentative D call: TRBD2 (6 bases). CDR3 length: 14 residues. CDR1 and CDR2 from the germline V gene are PRHDT and FYEKMQ (reference sequence). V lost 0 bases and J 0 bases, leaving 6 bases between the germline ends. CDR3 residues: CASSLGRGSYEQYF. The CDR3 DNA follows: TGTGCCAGCAGCTTAGGGCGGGGCTCCTACGAGCAGTACTTC.

The chain recombines TRBV7-9 with TRBJ2-5, with a tentative D call TRBD1 (6 bases). CDR1 SEHNR and CDR2 FQNEAQ come from the germline V gene (reference sequence). This CDR3 spans 15 amino acids. The V end lost 0 bases, the J end lost 5 bases, and 13 bases lay between the germline ends. The CDR3 DNA reads as TGTGCCAGCAGCTTAGCGGGCAGGGGTGAGGAGACCCAGTACTTC. Its protein is CASSLAGRGEETQYF. Full variable domain (remainder filled in from reference TRBV7-9 and TRBJ2-5): DTGVSQNPRHKITKRGQNVTFRCDPISEHNRLYWYRQTLGQGPEFLTYFQNEAQLEKSRLLSDRFSAERPKGSFSTLEIQRTEQGDSAMYLCASSLAGRGEETQYFGPGTRLLVL.

With respect to this clone: At the DNA level, this CDR3 is encoded by other sequences in the same sample as well. The chain recombines TRBV19 with TRBJ2-7, with 10 bases identical to TRBD2. Unmatched junction bases numbered 6, after V lost 8 bases and J lost 5 bases. Germline V gene sequence: CDR1 LNHDA, CDR2 SQIVND (reference sequence). The CDR3 extends over 13 amino acids. The CDR3 spells CASPQRGGDEQYF. In DNA form, the CDR3 reads TGTGCCAGTCCCCAGCGGGGGGGCGACGAGCAGTACTTC.

The chain carries TRBV5-1 and TRBJ2-2; no clear D. V lost 3 bases to trimming and J lost 5 bases, with 5 bases between them. Germline CDR1 reads SGHRS; CDR2 reads YFSETQ. This CDR3 comprises 12 residues. The CDR3 is CASSSSTGELFF. CDR3 DNA: TGCGCCAGCAGCTCAAGTACCGGGGAGCTGTTTTTT. Full variable domain (missing parts from reference TRBV5-1 and TRBJ2-2): KAGVTQTPRYLIKTRGQQVTLSCSPISGHRSVSWYQQTPGQGLQFLFEYFSETQRNKGNFPGRFSGRQFSNSRSEMNVSTLELGDSALYLCASSSSTGELFFGEGSRLTVL.

The rearrangement joins TRBV30 to TRBJ2-5; 10 nucleotides match TRBD2. This CDR3 contains 14 residues. Germline lookup yields CDR1 GTSNPN and CDR2 SVGIG (reference sequence). The ends lost 8 bases at V and 1 base at J; junction bases unmatched: 7. The CDR3 spells CARRTSGPQETQYF. The CDR3 nucleotides read TGTGCCAGACGGACTAGCGGTCCCCAAGAGACCCAGTACTTC.

This chain joins TRBV19 and TRBJ1-5; D is unclear. Germline assignment: CDR1 LNHDA and CDR2 SQIVND (reference sequence). CDR3 size: 13 residues. Trimming pared 6 bases from V and 5 bases from J, leaving 11 bases between. This CDR3 reads CASSLEVYQPQHF. The CDR3 DNA reads TGTGCCAGTAGCCTAGAAGTATATCAGCCCCAGCATTTT.

The chain combines TRBV11-3 with TRBJ1-3; tentative D call: TRBD1 (5 bases). Germline-derived CDR1 and CDR2 are SGHNT and YENEEA. V lost 5 bases, J lost 0 bases, and 11 bases lay in between. The CDR3 spans 15 residues. CDR3 residues: CASSRDSVSGNTIYF. The CDR3 DNA follows: TGTGCCAGCAGCCGCGACAGCGTCTCTGGAAACACCATATATTTT.

Of note for this clone: In the same sample, other DNA sequences code for this CDR3. The rearrangement uses TRBV18 and TRBJ1-2, with 9 bases identical to TRBD1. The V gene's germline CDR1 is KGHSH and CDR2 LQKENI. CDR3 length: 13 residues. The trim removed 6 bases at V and 6 bases at J, leaving 5 bases unmatched. CDR3 sequence (DNA): TGTGCCAGCTCGCGAACAGGGGGCGATGGCTACACCTTC. As protein: CASSRTGGDGYTF.

This clone was seen just once. V and J are TRBV6-5 and TRBJ2-7; TRBD2 is a possible D gene (6 bases). This CDR3 contains 13 residues. Per germline, CDR1 MNHEY and CDR2 SVGAGI. V was clipped by 0 bases and J by 8 bases, with 11 bases between them. CDR3 sequence: CASSYSEGRKQYF. The CDR3 nucleotides are TGTGCCAGCAGTTACTCGGAGGGGAGGAAGCAGTACTTC.

This rearrangement joins TRBV5-4 to TRBJ1-4; unclear D gene. This CDR3 contains 15 residues. Germline V gives CDR1 SGHNT, CDR2 YYREEE (reference sequence). V lost 0 bases and J 7 bases, leaving 13 bases between the germline ends. Written as DNA, the CDR3 is TGTGCCAGCAGCTTGGCCGCGGGCAGGTCTGAAAAACTGTTTTTT. Its protein product is CASSLAAGRSEKLFF.

The chain combines TRBV6-1 with TRBJ2-3, with D hard to call. V dropped 8 bases and J dropped 5 bases, with 11 bases sitting between them. Germline V lookup: CDR1 MNHNS, CDR2 SASEGT. The CDR3 is 12 amino acids. The CDR3 bases are TGTGCCAGCTCCAGAAACGTAGATACGCAGTATTTT. This encodes CASSRNVDTQYF.

CDR3: CASSLQGRGEKLFF. CDR3 in DNA: TGTGCCAGCAGTTTACAGGGGAGAGGTGAAAAACTGTTTTTT. The V gene is TRBV6-5, the J gene TRBJ1-4; 7 bases are a match to TRBD1. CDR1 MNHEY and CDR2 SVGAGI come from the germline V gene. CDR3 size: 14 residues. V trimming: 4 bases; J trimming: 7 bases; junction bases outside the gene matches: 6.

This chain links TRBV11-3 with TRBJ2-1, with 10 bases aligning to TRBD1. The CDR3 loop spans 15 amino acids. Germline V lookup: CDR1 SGHNT, CDR2 YENEEA. The trim removed 5 bases at V and 5 bases at J, leaving 6 bases unmatched. Here the CDR3 reads CASSLGTGVNNEQFF. CDR3 DNA: TGTGCCAGCAGCCTGGGGACAGGGGTCAACAATGAGCAGTTCTTC.

The J gene is TRBJ2-5, the V gene TRBV30, with 10 bases lining up with TRBD1. The germline V gene encodes CDR1 GTSNPN and CDR2 SVGIG (reference sequence). V shed 8 bases, J shed 2 bases, and the junction held 11 bases outside the gene matches. This CDR3 has 15 residues. CDR3 DNA: TGTGCCGCCTTGCCCCGGGACAGGGGACAAGAGACCCAGTACTTC. This translates into CAALPRDRGQETQYF.